This TCR beta chain is drawn from a study of blood T cell repertoires in COVID-19. On the study more broadly: Samples taken during acute and convalescent COVID-19 were collected in the United States, Italy and Spain.

Generated by immunoSEQ multiplex PCR, the TCRdb table keeps only in-frame clones and is missing some. The top ten clones hold 2.9% of a sample with 300,000 or so clones, 90% of them seen once. Germline V lookup: CDR1 SEHNR, CDR2 FQNEAQ (reference sequence). V lost 2 bases and J 8 bases, leaving 15 bases between the germline ends. The CDR3 contains 14 residues. The V call is TRBV7-9, the J call TRBJ1-1; D is unresolved. The TCR sequence derives from a woman in her thirties with COVID-19, enrolled during active disease. Sequenced: peripheral blood. The CDR3 sequence is CASSLLLDGEEAFF. Here the CDR3 DNA reads TGTGCCAGCAGCTTATTGTTGGATGGGGAGGAAGCTTTCTTT.